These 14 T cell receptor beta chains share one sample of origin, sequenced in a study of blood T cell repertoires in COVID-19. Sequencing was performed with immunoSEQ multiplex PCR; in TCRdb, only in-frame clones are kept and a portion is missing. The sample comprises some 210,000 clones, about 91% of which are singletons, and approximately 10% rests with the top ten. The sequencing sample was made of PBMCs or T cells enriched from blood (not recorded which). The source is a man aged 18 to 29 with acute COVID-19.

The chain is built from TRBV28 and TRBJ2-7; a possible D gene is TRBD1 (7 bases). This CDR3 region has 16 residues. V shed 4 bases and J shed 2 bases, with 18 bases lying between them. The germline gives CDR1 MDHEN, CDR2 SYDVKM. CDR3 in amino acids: CASSSAPGDSTYEQYF. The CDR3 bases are TGTGCCAGCAGTTCCGCTCCGGGGGACAGTACCTACGAGCAGTACTTC.

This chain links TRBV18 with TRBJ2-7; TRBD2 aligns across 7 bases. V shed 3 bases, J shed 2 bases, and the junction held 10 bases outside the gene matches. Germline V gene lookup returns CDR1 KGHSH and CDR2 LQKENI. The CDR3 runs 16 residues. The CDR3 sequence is CASSPDLAASPYEQYF. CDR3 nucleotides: TGTGCCAGCTCACCTGATCTAGCGGCCTCCCCCTACGAGCAGTACTTC.

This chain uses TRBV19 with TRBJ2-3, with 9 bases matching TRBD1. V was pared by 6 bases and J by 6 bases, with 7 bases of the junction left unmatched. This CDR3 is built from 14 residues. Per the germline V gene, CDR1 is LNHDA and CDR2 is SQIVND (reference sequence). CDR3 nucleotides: TGTGCCAGTAGGAGGACAGGGGAGGCCGATACGCAGTATTTT. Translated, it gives CASRRTGEADTQYF.

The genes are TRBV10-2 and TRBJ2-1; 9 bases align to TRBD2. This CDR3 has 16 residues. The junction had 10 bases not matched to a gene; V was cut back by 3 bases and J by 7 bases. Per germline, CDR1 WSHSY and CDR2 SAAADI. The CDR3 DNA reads TGCGCCAGCAGTGACTTAGCGGGAGAGACCCCAAATGAGCAGTTCTTC. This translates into CASSDLAGETPNEQFF.

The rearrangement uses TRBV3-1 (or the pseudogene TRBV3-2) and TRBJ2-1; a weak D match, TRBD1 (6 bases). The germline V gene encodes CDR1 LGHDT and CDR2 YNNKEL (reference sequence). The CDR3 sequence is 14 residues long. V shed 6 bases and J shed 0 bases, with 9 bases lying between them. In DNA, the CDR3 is TGTGCCAGCAGGGAACAGGGCTCCTACAATGAGCAGTTCTTC. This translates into CASREQGSYNEQFF.

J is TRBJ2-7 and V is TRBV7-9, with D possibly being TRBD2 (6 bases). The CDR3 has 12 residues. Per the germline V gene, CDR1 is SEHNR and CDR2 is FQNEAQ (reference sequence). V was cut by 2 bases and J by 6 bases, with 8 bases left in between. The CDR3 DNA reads TGTGCCAGCAGCTTATCCGGGGGCGAGCAGTACTTC. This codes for CASSLSGGEQYF.

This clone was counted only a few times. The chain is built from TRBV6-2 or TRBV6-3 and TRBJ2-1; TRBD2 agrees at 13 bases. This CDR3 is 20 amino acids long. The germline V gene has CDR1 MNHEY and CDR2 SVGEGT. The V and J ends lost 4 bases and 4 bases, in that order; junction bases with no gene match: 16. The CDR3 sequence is CASSSWTSGRDRLLYNEQFF. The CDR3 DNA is TGTGCCAGCAGTTCGTGGACTAGCGGGAGAGATCGTCTCCTTTACAATGAGCAGTTCTTC.

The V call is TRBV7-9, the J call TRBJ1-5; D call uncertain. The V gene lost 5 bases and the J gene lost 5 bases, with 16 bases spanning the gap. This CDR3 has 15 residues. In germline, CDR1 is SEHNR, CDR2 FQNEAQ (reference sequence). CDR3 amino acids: CASSPEAGYHQPQHF. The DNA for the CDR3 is TGTGCCAGCAGCCCGGAGGCCGGCTACCATCAGCCCCAGCATTTT.

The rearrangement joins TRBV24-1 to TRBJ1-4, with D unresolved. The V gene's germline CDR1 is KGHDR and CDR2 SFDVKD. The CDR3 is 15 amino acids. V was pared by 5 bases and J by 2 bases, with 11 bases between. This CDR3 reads CATSVRVATNEKLFF. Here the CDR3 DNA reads TGTGCCACCAGTGTCCGGGTCGCGACTAATGAAAAACTGTTTTTT.

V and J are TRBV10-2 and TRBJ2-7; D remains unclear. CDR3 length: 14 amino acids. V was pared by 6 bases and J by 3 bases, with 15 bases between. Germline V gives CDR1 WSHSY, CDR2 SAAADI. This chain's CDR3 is CASSTSGSDYEQYF. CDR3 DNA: TGCGCCAGCAGCACCTCCGGGTCCGACTACGAGCAGTACTTC.

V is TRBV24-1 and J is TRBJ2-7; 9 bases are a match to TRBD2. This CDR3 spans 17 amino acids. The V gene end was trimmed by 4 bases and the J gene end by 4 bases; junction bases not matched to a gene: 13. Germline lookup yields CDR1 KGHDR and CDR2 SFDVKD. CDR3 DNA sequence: TGTGCCACCAGTGAGAGTAGCGGGAGAGGTCGTGGGTACGAGCAGTACTTC. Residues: CATSESSGRGRGYEQYF.

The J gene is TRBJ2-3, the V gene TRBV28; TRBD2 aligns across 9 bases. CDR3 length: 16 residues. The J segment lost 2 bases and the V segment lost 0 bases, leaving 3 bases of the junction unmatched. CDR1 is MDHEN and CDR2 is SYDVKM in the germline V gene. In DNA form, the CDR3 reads TGTGCCAGCAGTTTATGGTCTAGCGGGGACACAGATACGCAGTATTTT. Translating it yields CASSLWSSGDTDTQYF.

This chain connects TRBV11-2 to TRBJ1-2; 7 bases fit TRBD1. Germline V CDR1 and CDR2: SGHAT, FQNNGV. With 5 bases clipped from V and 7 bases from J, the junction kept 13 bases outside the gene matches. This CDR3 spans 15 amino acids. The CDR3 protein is CASSDQTRPGGGYTF. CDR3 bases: TGTGCCAGCAGCGACCAAACCCGGCCAGGGGGTGGCTACACCTTC. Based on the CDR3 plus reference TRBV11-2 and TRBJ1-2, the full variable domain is EAGVAQSPRYKIIEKRQSVAFWCNPISGHATLYWYQQILGQGPKLLIQFQNNGVVDDSQLPKDRFSAERLKGVDSTLKIQPAKLEDSAVYLCASSDQTRPGGGYTFGSGTRLTVV.

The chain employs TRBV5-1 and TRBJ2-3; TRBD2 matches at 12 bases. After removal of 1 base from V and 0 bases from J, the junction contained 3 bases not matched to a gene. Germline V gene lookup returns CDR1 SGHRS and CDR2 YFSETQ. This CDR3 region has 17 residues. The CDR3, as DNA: TGCGCCAGCAGCTTGACGGGACTAGCGGGTAGCACAGATACGCAGTATTTT. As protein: CASSLTGLAGSTDTQYF.